These T cell receptor beta chains were read from a single sample in a study of blood T cell repertoires in COVID-19. Sequencing was performed with immunoSEQ multiplex PCR; in TCRdb, only in-frame clones are kept and a portion is missing. The table records about 310,000 clones, over 85% of them present only once. Material: PBMCs or T cells enriched from blood (not recorded which). The receptors originated from a woman aged 25 to 45 who had recovered from COVID-19. Both conserved end residues are part of each CDR3. The order of the fields is D gene, V gene, clone size, CDR3 length, J gene, CDR3 DNA, CDR3 protein. The D gene is left open where the match is weak. Where a row states a size, it is once, few, many or the class of an expanded clone; other rows omit it.

d_call: -; v_call: TRBV7-8; clone_size: -; cdr3_length: 15; j_call: TRBJ2-7; cdr3_nt: TGTGCCAGCAGCTTACCCAGGGTTAGGTCCCACGAGCAGTACTTC; cdr3_aa: CASSLPRVRSHEQYF
d_call: TRBD1; v_call: TRBV15; clone_size: once; cdr3_length: 18; j_call: TRBJ2-3; cdr3_nt: TGTGCCACCAGCACCCAGCTACTGACAGGGGGCGATACAGATACGCAGTATTTT; cdr3_aa: CATSTQLLTGGDTDTQYF
d_call: -; v_call: TRBV11-3; clone_size: -; cdr3_length: 13; j_call: TRBJ2-7; cdr3_nt: TGTGCCAGCAGCGTCTTCCCCTCTACCGAGCAGTACTTC; cdr3_aa: CASSVFPSTEQYF
d_call: TRBD1; v_call: TRBV19; clone_size: -; cdr3_length: 14; j_call: TRBJ2-7; cdr3_nt: TGTGCCAGTAGTATATCGACAGGGAACTACGAGCAGTACTTC; cdr3_aa: CASSISTGNYEQYF
d_call: -; v_call: TRBV4-1; clone_size: -; cdr3_length: 16; j_call: TRBJ2-7; cdr3_nt: TGCGCCAGCAGCCCCCGAGGACAAAACTCCCTATCCGGGCAGTACTTC; cdr3_aa: CASSPRGQNSLSGQYF
d_call: -; v_call: TRBV19; clone_size: -; cdr3_length: 15; j_call: TRBJ1-1; cdr3_nt: TGTGCCAGTAGTATCCATCGTATTCGGGTTACTGAAGCTTTCTTT; cdr3_aa: CASSIHRIRVTEAFF
d_call: TRBD2; v_call: TRBV5-1; clone_size: -; cdr3_length: 15; j_call: TRBJ2-7; cdr3_nt: TGCGCCAGCAGCTTGGGACTAGCGGGAGCATACGAGCAGTACTTC; cdr3_aa: CASSLGLAGAYEQYF
d_call: -; v_call: TRBV2; clone_size: -; cdr3_length: 15; j_call: TRBJ2-1; cdr3_nt: TGTGCCAGCAGAGCCAAGGGAGGCGTTTACAATGAGCAGTTCTTC; cdr3_aa: CASRAKGGVYNEQFF
d_call: -; v_call: TRBV29-1; clone_size: -; cdr3_length: 14; j_call: TRBJ2-1; cdr3_nt: TGCAGCGTTGAAGAAGGAGGCCCCTACAATGAGCAGTTCTTC; cdr3_aa: CSVEEGGPYNEQFF
d_call: -; v_call: TRBV29-1; clone_size: -; cdr3_length: 10; j_call: TRBJ1-1; cdr3_nt: TGCAGCGTTGGAATACTTGAAGCTTTCTTT; cdr3_aa: CSVGILEAFF
d_call: TRBD1; v_call: TRBV13; clone_size: -; cdr3_length: 14; j_call: TRBJ2-4; cdr3_nt: TGTGCCAGCAGCCTCGGAGACAGGGGAAACATTCAGTACTTC; cdr3_aa: CASSLGDRGNIQYF
d_call: -; v_call: TRBV19; clone_size: -; cdr3_length: 13; j_call: TRBJ2-1; cdr3_nt: TGTGCCAGTAGTATCCCTAGCTACAATGAGCAGTTCTTC; cdr3_aa: CASSIPSYNEQFF